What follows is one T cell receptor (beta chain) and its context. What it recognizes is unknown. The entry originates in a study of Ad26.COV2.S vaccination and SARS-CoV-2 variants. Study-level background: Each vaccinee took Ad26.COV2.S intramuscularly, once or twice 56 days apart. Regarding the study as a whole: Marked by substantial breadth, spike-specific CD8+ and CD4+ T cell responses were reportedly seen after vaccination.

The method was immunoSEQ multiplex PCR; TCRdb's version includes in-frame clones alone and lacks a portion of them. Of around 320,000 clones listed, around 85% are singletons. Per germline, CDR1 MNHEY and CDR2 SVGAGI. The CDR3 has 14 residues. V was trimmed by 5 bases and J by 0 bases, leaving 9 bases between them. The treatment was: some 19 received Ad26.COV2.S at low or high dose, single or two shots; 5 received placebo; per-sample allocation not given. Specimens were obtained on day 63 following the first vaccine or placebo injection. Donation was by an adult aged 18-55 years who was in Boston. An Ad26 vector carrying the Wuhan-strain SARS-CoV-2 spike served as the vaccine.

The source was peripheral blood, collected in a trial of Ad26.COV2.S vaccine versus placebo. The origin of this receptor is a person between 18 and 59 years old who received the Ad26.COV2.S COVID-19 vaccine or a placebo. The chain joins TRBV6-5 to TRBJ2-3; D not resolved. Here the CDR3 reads CASSMTLSTDTQYF. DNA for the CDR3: TGTGCCAGCAGTATGACTCTTAGCACAGATACGCAGTATTTT.